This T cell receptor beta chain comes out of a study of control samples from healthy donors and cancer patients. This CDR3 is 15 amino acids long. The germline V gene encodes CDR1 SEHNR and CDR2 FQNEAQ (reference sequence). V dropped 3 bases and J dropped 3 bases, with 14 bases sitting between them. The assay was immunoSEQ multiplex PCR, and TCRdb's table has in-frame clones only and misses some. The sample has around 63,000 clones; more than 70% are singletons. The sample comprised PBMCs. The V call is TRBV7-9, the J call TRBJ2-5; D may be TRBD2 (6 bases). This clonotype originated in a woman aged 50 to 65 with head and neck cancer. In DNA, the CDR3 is TGTGCCAGCAGCTTCCGGCGGGGCCGGAAAGAGACCCAGTACTTC. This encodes CASSFRRGRKETQYF.